Presented here are 26 T cell receptor beta chains from one specimen sequenced in a study of T cells after somatic rescue of genetic block. TCRdb keeps only in-frame clones here, not all; method: immunoSEQ multiplex PCR. The table records around 14,000 clones, over 60% of them present only once. The sequenced sample consisted of peripheral blood mononuclear cells (PBMCs). The source is a man aged 18 to 30.

The chain carries TRBV7-3 and TRBJ2-5; 9 bases align to TRBD2. The junction had 4 bases not matched to a gene; V was cut back by 0 bases and J by 5 bases. The CDR3 is 15 residues long. Germline CDR1 and CDR2: SGHTA and FQGTGA. The CDR3 reads CASSLTAGGLETQYF. CDR3 bases: TGTGCCAGCAGCTTAACCGCGGGGGGGCTGGAGACCCAGTACTTC. Complete variable domain (other parts from reference TRBV7-3 and TRBJ2-5): GAGVSQTPSNKVTEKGKYVELRCDPISGHTALYWYRQSLGQGPEFLIYFQGTGAADDSGLPNDRFFAVRPEGSVSTLKIQRTERGDSAVYLCASSLTAGGLETQYFGPGTRLLVL.

This clone occurred a few times. J is TRBJ1-4 and V is TRBV28; tentative D call: TRBD1 (6 bases). Germline lookup yields CDR1 MDHEN and CDR2 SYDVKM. With 6 bases removed from V and 5 bases from J, the gap between germline ends came to 13 bases. This CDR3 spans 14 amino acids. CDR3 residues: CASRPLGGNEKLFF. The CDR3 DNA follows: TGTGCCAGCAGACCCCTGGGGGGCAATGAAAAACTGTTTTTT.

This clone was counted a single time. The V gene is TRBV7-9, the J gene TRBJ1-6; D is unresolved. V lost 5 bases to trimming and J lost 12 bases, with 11 bases between them. CDR1 is SEHNR and CDR2 is FQNEAQ in the germline V gene (reference sequence). The CDR3 length is 12 residues. DNA of the CDR3: TGTGCCAGCAGCCCCCCCCAATTACCCCTCCACTTT. This translates into CASSPPQLPLHF.

This clone is deemed medium-sized. The J gene is TRBJ1-2, the V gene TRBV5-5; 7 bases align to TRBD1. The germline V gene has CDR1 SGHKS and CDR2 YYEKEE (reference sequence). The CDR3 is 14 residues long. V lost 0 bases, J lost 5 bases, and 4 bases stayed unmatched. The CDR3 nucleotides read TGTGCCAGCAGCTTGGACAGGGGAGTGTATGGCTACACCTTC. Translating it yields CASSLDRGVYGYTF.

In this sample, this clone turned up a few times. The genes are TRBV28 and TRBJ1-5; TRBD1 aligns across 8 bases. This CDR3 has 16 amino acids. J gave up 4 bases and V 4 bases, and 9 bases lay outside the gene matches. Per germline, CDR1 MDHEN and CDR2 SYDVKM. DNA of the CDR3: TGTGCCAGCAGTTCATTCCGACAGGGGAGGAATCAGCCCCAGCATTTT. As protein: CASSSFRQGRNQPQHF. The full variable domain, its missing parts supplied by reference TRBV28 and TRBJ1-5, is DVKVTQSSRYLVKRTGEKVFLECVQDMDHENMFWYRQDPGLGLRLIYFSYDVKMKEKGDIPEGYSVSREKKERFSLILESASTNQTSMYLCASSSFRQGRNQPQHFGDGTRLSIL.

J is TRBJ1-2 and V is TRBV4-1, with 7 positions matching TRBD1. The CDR3 totals 14 residues. V was clipped by 5 bases and J by 5 bases; unmatched bases: 8. CDR1 is MGHRA, CDR2 YSYEKL, per germline. The DNA for the CDR3 is TGCGCCAGCAGCACGGGACAGCTCGCGTATGGCTACACCTTC. Translated, it gives CASSTGQLAYGYTF.

Only a few counts were recorded for this clone. This chain joins TRBV6-6 and TRBJ2-7; 11 positions match TRBD1. V dropped 6 bases and J dropped 6; count of bases not matched to a gene: 10. The CDR3 consists of 15 residues. Germline V gives CDR1 MNHNY, CDR2 SVGAGI (reference sequence). CDR3 coding DNA: TGTGCCAGCAGCTATTCGGACAGGGGGCCAGGCGAGCAGTACTTC. It yields the protein CASSYSDRGPGEQYF.

The chain joins TRBV4-2 to TRBJ1-2; unclear D gene. CDR3 length equals 15 residues. Trimming removed 1 base from V and 2 bases from J, with 11 bases in between. Germline lookup yields CDR1 LGHNA and CDR2 YNFKEQ. The CDR3 DNA reads as TGTGCCAGCAGCCAAGTAAGGACCGCCAACTATGGCTACACCTTC. Amino acid sequence: CASSQVRTANYGYTF.

This clone was seen a few times. The chain has TRBV18 and TRBJ2-7, with 11 bases identical to TRBD2. With 4 bases clipped from V and 3 bases from J, the junction kept 8 bases outside the gene matches. There are 16 residues in the CDR3. Looked up from germline, CDR1 is KGHSH and CDR2 is LQKENI. DNA for the CDR3: TGTGCCAGCTCACAGGGAGGGACTAGCGGACTCTACGAGCAGTACTTC. It encodes CASSQGGTSGLYEQYF.

In this sample, this clone turned up a few times. The chain employs TRBV5-5 and TRBJ2-5; D might be TRBD1 (6 bases). CDR1 is SGHKS and CDR2 is YYEKEE in the germline V gene (reference sequence). This CDR3 comprises 15 residues. V lost 1 base and J 4 bases, leaving 14 bases between the germline ends. The CDR3 coding sequence is TGTGCCAGCAGCTTGAACAGGGTGAGGGTAGAGACCCAGTACTTC. Translated: CASSLNRVRVETQYF.

By frequency in the sample, this clone is medium-sized. The chain has TRBV5-3 and TRBJ1-2; D is uncertain. TRBV5-3 is known as an ORF, though its function is uncertain. The CDR3 is made up of 14 amino acids. V was pared by 5 bases and J by 4 bases, with 15 bases between. As DNA, the CDR3 is TGTGCCAGAAGTACCGGCCATCGGAGCTATGGCTACACCTTC. This sequence encodes CARSTGHRSYGYTF.

The chain is built from TRBV10-3 and TRBJ1-6; TRBD1 aligns across 7 bases. The V segment lost 5 bases and the J segment 7 bases; nucleotides outside the gene matches: 5. The V gene's germline CDR1 is ENHRY and CDR2 SYGVKD. This CDR3 region has 14 residues. In DNA form, the CDR3 reads TGTGCCATCAGTCCCACAGGGGCGAATTCACCCCTCCACTTT. Translation gives CAISPTGANSPLHF.

The chain links TRBV5-1 to TRBJ2-7; the D gene is possibly TRBD1 (5 bases). With 0 bases removed from V and 1 base from J, the gap between germline ends came to 8 bases. The germline V gene encodes CDR1 SGHRS and CDR2 YFSETQ. The CDR3 extends over 14 amino acids. The chain's CDR3 is CASSLDQGSYEQYF. For the CDR3, the DNA is TGCGCCAGCAGCTTGGATCAGGGTTCCTACGAGCAGTACTTC.

This clone is medium-sized (0.01 to 0.1%). This chain uses TRBV10-3 with TRBJ2-7, with 7 bases identical to TRBD2. V lost 7 bases and J lost 2; bases outside the gene matches: 11. Looked up from germline, CDR1 is ENHRY and CDR2 is SYGVKD. There are 15 residues in the CDR3. Here the CDR3 reads CAIMGRLAEPYEQYF. The CDR3 DNA is TGTGCCATCATGGGTCGACTAGCTGAACCCTACGAGCAGTACTTC.

The chain links TRBV28 to TRBJ1-1, with a weak D call TRBD1 (5 bases). There are 14 residues in the CDR3. V lost 9 bases to trimming and J lost 4 bases, with 18 bases between them. Germline V gene data show CDR1 as MDHEN and CDR2 as SYDVKM. The CDR3: CASLISGYVTEAFF. For the CDR3, the DNA is TGTGCCAGTCTCATCTCAGGGTATGTCACTGAAGCTTTCTTT.

This clone has just a few counts. V gene TRBV5-1 combines with J gene TRBJ2-1, with 8 bases that match TRBD1. Trimming at V came to 6 bases and at J to 6 bases, leaving 5 bases not matched to a gene. CDR3 length: 13 residues. Germline loops: CDR1 SGHRS, CDR2 YFSETQ. The CDR3 loop reads CASNGQGLNEQFF. The DNA for the CDR3 is TGCGCCAGCAACGGACAGGGACTCAATGAGCAGTTCTTC.

V gene TRBV5-6 combines with J gene TRBJ2-7, with a weak D call TRBD2 (5 bases). Trimming removed 0 bases at V and 6 bases at J, with 10 bases between. This CDR3 region has 13 residues. Germline-derived CDR1 and CDR2 are SGHDT and YYEEEE. In DNA form, the CDR3 reads TGTGCCAGCAGCTTGGGAGGGTATGGCGAGCAGTACTTC. Amino acids: CASSLGGYGEQYF.

This rearrangement joins TRBV5-1 to TRBJ2-2; D is uncertain. This CDR3 spans 13 amino acids. Germline V gene lookup returns CDR1 SGHRS and CDR2 YFSETQ. V was pared by 2 bases and J by 4 bases, with 6 bases between. CDR3 in amino acids: CASSLASTGELFF. CDR3 sequence (DNA): TGCGCCAGCAGCTTAGCGTCCACCGGGGAGCTGTTTTTT.

V gene TRBV6-6 combines with J gene TRBJ2-7; TRBD1 might be the D (6 bases). The V and J ends lost 4 bases and 0 bases respectively, with 13 bases between them. Germline assignment: CDR1 MNHNY and CDR2 SVGAGI (reference sequence). The CDR3 has 15 residues. CDR3 DNA sequence: TGTGCCAGCAGTTCGTTTAGGGACACCTCCTACGAGCAGTACTTC. Protein: CASSSFRDTSYEQYF.

The chain joins TRBV6-5 to TRBJ1-5; the D is unclear. With 6 bases removed from V and 7 bases from J, the gap between germline ends came to 16 bases. The CDR3 covers 14 residues. Germline V gives CDR1 MNHEY, CDR2 SVGAGI. In nucleotides, the CDR3 is TGTGCCAGCAGACGGACCGCCCTCGGGCAGCCCCAGCATTTT. This encodes CASRRTALGQPQHF.

This clone was counted between two and nine times. The chain employs TRBV2 and TRBJ1-2; no reliable D call. CDR1 and CDR2 (germline): SNHLY, FYNNEI. CDR3 size: 15 residues. V was shortened by 1 base and J by 8 bases, with 17 bases between the two germline ends. Written as DNA, the CDR3 is TGTGCCAGCAGTGAAGAAGGAAGGGTTGGGAGAGGCTACACCTTC. Its protein is CASSEEGRVGRGYTF.

This sequence joins TRBV11-2 and TRBJ2-3; D is unclear. The CDR3 has 12 amino acids. Trimming took 6 bases from V and 8 from J, leaving 12 bases between them. CDR1 and CDR2 from the germline V gene are SGHAT and FQNNGV. The CDR3 sequence is CASSFIYSTQYF. As DNA, the CDR3 is TGTGCCAGCAGTTTCATCTATTCTACGCAGTATTTT.

The rearrangement joins TRBV5-1 to TRBJ1-5; tentatively, D is TRBD1 (5 bases). Per the germline V gene, CDR1 is SGHRS and CDR2 is YFSETQ. This CDR3 is 15 amino acids long. Trimming left V 1 base short and J 2 bases short, with 10 bases between. CDR3 residues: CASSLRGEGNQPQHF. CDR3 DNA: TGCGCCAGCAGCTTGAGGGGCGAGGGCAATCAGCCCCAGCATTTT.

The chain carries TRBV19 and TRBJ1-3; 7 bases are shared with TRBD1. Germline V gives CDR1 LNHDA, CDR2 SQIVND (reference sequence). The CDR3 sequence is 15 residues long. V lost 7 bases, J lost 0 bases, and 6 bases stayed unmatched. For the CDR3, the DNA is TGTGCCAGTACCCGGACAGGCAACTCTGGAAACACCATATATTTT. Amino acids: CASTRTGNSGNTIYF.

The rearrangement links TRBV14 to TRBJ2-3; D is possibly TRBD1 (7 bases). CDR1 is SGHDN, CDR2 FVKESK, per germline. V was cut by 0 bases and J by 5 bases, with 15 bases left in between. The CDR3 runs to 16 residues. The CDR3 region is CASSQDLAGGLDTQYF. Here the CDR3 DNA reads TGTGCCAGCAGCCAAGATCTGGCAGGGGGACTAGATACGCAGTATTTT.

This chain uses TRBV6-1 with TRBJ1-5, with unresolved D. CDR1 is MNHNS, CDR2 SASEGT, per germline. Trimming stripped 1 base from V and 3 bases from J, with 10 bases between. This CDR3 spans 15 amino acids. The CDR3 region is CASSEVSSPNQPQHF. CDR3 nucleotides: TGTGCCAGCAGTGAAGTAAGTTCCCCCAATCAGCCCCAGCATTTT.